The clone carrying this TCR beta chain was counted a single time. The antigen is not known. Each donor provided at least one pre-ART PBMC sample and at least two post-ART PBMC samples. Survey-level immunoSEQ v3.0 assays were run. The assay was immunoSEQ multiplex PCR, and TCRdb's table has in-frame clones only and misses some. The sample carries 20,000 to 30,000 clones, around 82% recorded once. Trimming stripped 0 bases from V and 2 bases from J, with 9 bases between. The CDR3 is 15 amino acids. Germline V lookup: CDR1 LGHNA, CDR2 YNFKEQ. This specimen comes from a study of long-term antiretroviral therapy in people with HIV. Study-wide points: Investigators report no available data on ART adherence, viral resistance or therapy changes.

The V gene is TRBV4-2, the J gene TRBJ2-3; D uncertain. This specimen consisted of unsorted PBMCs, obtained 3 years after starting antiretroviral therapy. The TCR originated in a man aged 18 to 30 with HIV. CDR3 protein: CASSQDPSDTDTQYF. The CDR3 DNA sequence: TGTGCCAGCAGCCAAGACCCTTCGGACACAGATACGCAGTATTTT.